This TCR beta chain was found in a study of tissue T cells after allogeneic stem cell transplantation. This clone has a handful of counts. Antigen: not known. Genes and germline are mouse. The read halts 1 residue ahead of the CDR3 end, with the missing end drawn from the germline J gene. Sequencing of TCRbeta CDR3 at survey depth gave sequences and template counts. Generated by immunoSEQ multiplex PCR, the TCRdb table keeps only in-frame clones and is missing some. This sample has 20,000 to 25,000 clones, with 55% to 75% found just once. General study findings and limits: Shared clones across patients were few; motif clustering revealed tissue-specific shared signatures. Blood and spleen captured only part of the tissue TCR repertoire.

The V gene end was trimmed by 2 bases and the J gene end by 0 bases; junction bases not matched to a gene: 6. The CDR3 has 15 residues. The germline V gene has CDR1 GFQATS and CDR2 STVNSAI. The chain employs TRBV20 and TRBJ2-7; 8 bases are shared with TRBD2. The sequenced sample was spleen. This receptor was obtained from a female BALB/c mouse in good health. MHC haplotype of the mouse line: H2-d. The CDR3 region is CGARRDWGTSYEQYF. CDR3 DNA, as far as it was read: TGTGGTGCTAGGCGCGACTGGGGCACCTCCTATGAACAGTAC.